This T cell receptor (beta chain) was recorded in a study of blood T cell repertoires in COVID-19 (dated by TCRdb to 2019 to 2021). With regard to the full study: The collaborator samples originated in the United States, Italy and Spain and spanned the acute and convalescent phases of COVID-19. The material from the prospective study consisted of cDNA or gDNA derived from T cells, B-cell-depleted T cells, or PBMCs. Deeply sampled blood TCRbeta repertoires from subjects exposed to, actively infected with, or recovered from COVID-19 were included in the dataset. The repertoires were released in a freely available public database meant as a resource for research on the immune response to SARS-CoV-2. Samples came from the ongoing ImmuneRACE study (first 160 participants) plus 1,254 subjects from 6 global collaborators. The sample metadata nearly always contained a de-identified subject ID, COVID-19 status, age in years and sex. HLA class I and class II types, where available, came from metadata supplied by the sample provider rather than from assay-based typing. Results and caveats for the whole study, not just this receptor: The quantity of clinical and demographic metadata differed by source and by participant and was supplied without curation.

Each collaborating institution followed its own protocols to collect whole blood in K2EDTA tubes. For TCRbeta analysis, collaborators shipped samples as frozen whole blood, isolated PBMCs, or DNA extracted from either of those sample types. Note on this clone: The target of this receptor is not known. No much larger clone exists at a distance of one base, and base qualities are not known.

Taken from cysteine to phenylalanine, the CDR3 has 15 residues. CDR3 DNA only is kept here, 45 bases in frame from base 1. Based on the germline V gene, the CDR1 and CDR2 sequences are SGHAT and FQNNGV. V and J lose 5 bases and 3 bases, and a span of 13 bases separates them. TCRbeta CDR3 regions were amplified from genomic DNA by means of the immunoSEQ Assay, a bias-controlled multiplex PCR. The published analysis was carried out like this. Within the assay, amplification of reference gene primers was used to estimate how many nucleated cells each sample contained. To quantify the absolute abundance of each unique TCRbeta CDR3 rearrangement, sequence reads were collapsed and filtered. For each sample, productive Simpson clonality was calculated as the square root of Simpson's diversity index over productive rearrangements. TCRdb holds this immuneACCESS table with in-frame rearrangements only. Some clones are missing; in checked studies, unresolved V genes explain under half, and the rest has no known cause. The DNA gave D and trimming, while V, J and clone size come from that table. The sample profile shows 45,000 to 55,000 clones; approximately 84% of them were found once. Together, the top ten hold around 14% of the sample.

Sequences were obtained from peripheral blood. The TCR comes from a human donor with active or convalescent COVID-19. The donor label of this sample is uncertain. This chain is built from TRBV11-2 and TRBJ2-2; TRBD1 is possibly the D segment (6 matching bases). The DNA is TGTGCCAGCAGCCTGGGACAACCAGACACCGGGGAGCTGTTTTTT. This gives the protein CASSLGQPDTGELFF. The full variable domain, completed from the reference TRBV11-2 and TRBJ2-2 proteins outside the CDR3, reads EAGVAQSPRYKIIEKRQSVAFWCNPISGHATLYWYQQILGQGPKLLIQFQNNGVVDDSQLPKDRFSAERLKGVDSTLKIQPAKLEDSAVYLCASSLGQPDTGELFFGEGSRLTVL.